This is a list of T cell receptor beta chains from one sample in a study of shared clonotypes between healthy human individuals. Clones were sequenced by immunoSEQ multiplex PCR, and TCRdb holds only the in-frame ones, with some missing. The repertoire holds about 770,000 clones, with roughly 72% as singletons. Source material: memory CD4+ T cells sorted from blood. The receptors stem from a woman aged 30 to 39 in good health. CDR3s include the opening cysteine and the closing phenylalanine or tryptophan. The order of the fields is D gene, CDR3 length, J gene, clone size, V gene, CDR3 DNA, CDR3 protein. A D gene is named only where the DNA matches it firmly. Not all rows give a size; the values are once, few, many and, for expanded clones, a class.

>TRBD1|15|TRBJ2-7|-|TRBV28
TGTGCCAGCAGATTCGCCGGGACAGTTTCCTACGAGCAGTACTTC
CASRFAGTVSYEQYF
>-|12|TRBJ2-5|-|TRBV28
TGTGCCAGCAGCTCAGGGGTGAGGGCCCAGTACTTC
CASSSGVRAQYF
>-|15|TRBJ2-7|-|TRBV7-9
TGTGCCAGCAGCTCCGGGGTGGAGGGTATCCACGAGCAGTACTTC
CASSSGVEGIHEQYF
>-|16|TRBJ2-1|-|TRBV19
TGTGCCAGTAGTGGTAGGTTAGGGGGATACTACAATGAGCAGTTCTTC
CASSGRLGGYYNEQFF
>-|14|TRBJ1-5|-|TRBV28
TGTGCCAGCAGTTTATCTATAGGGGATCAGCCCCAGCATTTT
CASSLSIGDQPQHF
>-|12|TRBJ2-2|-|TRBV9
TGTGCCAGCAGCAGCCAGACCGGGGAGCTGTTTTTT
CASSSQTGELFF
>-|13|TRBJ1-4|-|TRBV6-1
TGTGCCAGCACCCGTCGGATTAGTGAAAAACTGTTTTTT
CASTRRISEKLFF
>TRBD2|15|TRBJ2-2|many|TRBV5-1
TGCGCCAGCAGCTTGGACGCGGGAGTGACCGGGGAGCTGTTTTTT
CASSLDAGVTGELFF
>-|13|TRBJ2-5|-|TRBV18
TGTGCCAGCCGAAACAGGGACCAAGAGACCCAGTACTTC
CASRNRDQETQYF
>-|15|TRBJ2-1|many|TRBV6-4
TGTGCCAGCAGCTCTGACGGGAGCTCCTACAATGAGCAGTTCTTC
CASSSDGSSYNEQFF
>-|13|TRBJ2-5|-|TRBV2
TGTGCCAGCAGTAGTATGGGGCAAGAGACCCAGTACTTC
CASSSMGQETQYF
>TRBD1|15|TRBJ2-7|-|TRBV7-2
TGTGCCAGCAGCGTGGGACAGGGGGTTCCGGGCGAGCAGTACTTC
CASSVGQGVPGEQYF
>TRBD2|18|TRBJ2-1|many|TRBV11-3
TGTGCCAGCAGCGTTAGAGGTCCCGGGACTAGCGGGTATAATGAGCAGTTCTTC
CASSVRGPGTSGYNEQFF
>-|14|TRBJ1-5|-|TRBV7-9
TGTGCCAGCAGCCTCGGCGGCGATAATCAGCCCCAGCATTTT
CASSLGGDNQPQHF
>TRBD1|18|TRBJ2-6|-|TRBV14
TGTGCCAGCAGCCAGGTGAGGGACAGCCGCTCTGGGGCCAACGTCCTGACTTTC
CASSQVRDSRSGANVLTF
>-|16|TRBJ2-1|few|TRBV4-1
TGCGCCAGCAGCGGGGTCGACATAATCTCCTACAATGAGCAGTTCTTC
CASSGVDIISYNEQFF
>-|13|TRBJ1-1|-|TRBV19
TGTGCCAGTAGCGCCCAGGGTTCATCAGAAGCTTTCTTT
CASSAQGSSEAFF
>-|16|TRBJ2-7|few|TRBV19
TGTGCCAGTAGTATGGGGTACAGTCCTAGCTCCTACGAGCAGTACTTC
CASSMGYSPSSYEQYF
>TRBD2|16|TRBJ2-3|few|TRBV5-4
TGTGCCAGCAGCCTACGACTAGCGGGAGAAGTAGATACGCAGTATTTT
CASSLRLAGEVDTQYF
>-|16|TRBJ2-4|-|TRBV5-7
TGTGCCAGCAGCCCTAGGGGGGCTGGGTCCAAAAACATTCAGTACTTC
CASSPRGAGSKNIQYF
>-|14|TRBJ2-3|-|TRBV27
TGTGCCAGCAGTTTGGTGGGGGCCACAGATACGCAGTATTTT
CASSLVGATDTQYF
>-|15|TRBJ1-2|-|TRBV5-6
TGTGCCAGCAGCCATAGGGGGAATTATTACTATGGCTACACCTTC
CASSHRGNYYYGYTF
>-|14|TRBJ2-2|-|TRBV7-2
TGTGCCAGCAGCTTAGCGTGGGTTGGCGGGGAGCTGTTTTTT
CASSLAWVGGELFF
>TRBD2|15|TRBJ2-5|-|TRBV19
TGTGCCAGTAGTGTTTATAGCGGGAGTTCAGAGACCCAGTACTTC
CASSVYSGSSETQYF
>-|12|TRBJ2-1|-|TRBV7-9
TGTGCCAGCAGCTTAATTAGCAATGAGCAGTTCTTC
CASSLISNEQFF
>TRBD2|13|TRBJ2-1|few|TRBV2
TGTGCCAGCAGTGAAGTACAACTAGCGCTTCCGCTCTTC
CASSEVQLALPLF
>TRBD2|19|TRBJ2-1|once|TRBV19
TGTGCCACTCAGTCCCTACGTCTAGCGGGAGGGCCAACAGTTGATGAGCAGTTCTTC
CATQSLRLAGGPTVDEQFF
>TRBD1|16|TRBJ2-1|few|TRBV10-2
TGCGCCAGCAGTGCCCCTGGACAGGGGGCTGGCAATGAGCAGTTCTTC
CASSAPGQGAGNEQFF
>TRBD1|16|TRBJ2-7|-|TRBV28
TGTGCCAGCAGTTTGCCTCTTGGGACAGGACCCTACGAGCAGTACTTC
CASSLPLGTGPYEQYF
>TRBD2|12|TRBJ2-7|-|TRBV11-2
TGTGCCAGCAGCTTCGGGAGGTACGAGCAGTACTTC
CASSFGRYEQYF
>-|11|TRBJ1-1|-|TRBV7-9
TGTGCCAGCAGCTTAGACACTGAAGCTTTCTTT
CASSLDTEAFF
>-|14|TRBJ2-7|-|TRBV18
TGTGCCAGCTCACCGCCTACCCTCCTAAGGGAGCAGTACTTC
CASSPPTLLREQYF
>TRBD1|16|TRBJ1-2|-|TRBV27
TGTGCCAGCAGCCAAAACAGGGGGTCCACTAACTATGGCTACACCTTC
CASSQNRGSTNYGYTF
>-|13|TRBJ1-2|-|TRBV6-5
TGTGCCAGCAGCCGCGGACAGTTCTATGGCTACACCTTC
CASSRGQFYGYTF
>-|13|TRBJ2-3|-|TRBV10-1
TGCGCCAGCGGTCGAAACTATGCGGGTACGCAGTATTTT
CASGRNYAGTQYF
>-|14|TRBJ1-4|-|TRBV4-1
TGCGCCAGCAGCCAACCCGGACAGAATGAAAAACTGTTTTTT
CASSQPGQNEKLFF
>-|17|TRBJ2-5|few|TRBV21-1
TGTGCCAGCAGCAAAGACCCTAGGCTAGCGGGAGTGGTGACCCAGTACTTC
CASSKDPRLAGVVTQYF
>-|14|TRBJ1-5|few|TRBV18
TGTGCCAGCTCACCGGACAGCGGCAATCAGCCCCAGCATTTT
CASSPDSGNQPQHF
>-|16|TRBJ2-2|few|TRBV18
TGTGCCAGCTCACCTGGGATTCGGGTGGACACCGGGGAGCTGTTTTTT
CASSPGIRVDTGELFF
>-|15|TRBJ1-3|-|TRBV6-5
TGTGCCAGCAGCCTTACGTGGCACTCTGGAAACACCATATATTTT
CASSLTWHSGNTIYF
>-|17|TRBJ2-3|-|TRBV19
TGTGCCAGTAGTATATATCTGGACTACACTAGCACAGATACGCAGTATTTT
CASSIYLDYTSTDTQYF
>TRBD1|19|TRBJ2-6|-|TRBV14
TGTGCCAGCAGCCAGCGCGCGACCGGGACAGTATCTGGGGCCAACGTCCTGACTTTC
CASSQRATGTVSGANVLTF
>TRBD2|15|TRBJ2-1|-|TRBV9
TGTGCCAGCAGCCGCCGTCGGGTAGCGGGCAATGAGCAGTTCTTC
CASSRRRVAGNEQFF
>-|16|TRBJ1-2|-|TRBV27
TGTGCCAGCAGTTTTAGGGCTATGAGGGCGATCTATGGCTACACCTTC
CASSFRAMRAIYGYTF
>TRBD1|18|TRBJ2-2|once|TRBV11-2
TGTGCCAGCAGCTTAGGGCGGGACAGGGGGCAGAACACCGGGGAGCTGTTTTTT
CASSLGRDRGQNTGELFF
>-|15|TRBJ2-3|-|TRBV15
TGTGCCACCAGCAGAGCGGGCACTTTCACAGATACGCAGTATTTT
CATSRAGTFTDTQYF
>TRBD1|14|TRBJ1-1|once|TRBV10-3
TGTGCCATCAGGACTTCGACAGGGGGGCCTGAAGCTTTCTTT
CAIRTSTGGPEAFF
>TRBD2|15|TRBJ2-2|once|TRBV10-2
TGCGCCAGCAGGGGACTAGCGGCGAACACCGGGGAGCTGTTTTTT
CASRGLAANTGELFF
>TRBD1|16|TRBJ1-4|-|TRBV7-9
TGTGCCAGCAGCCACAGCCTGGGGACAGGGGATGAAAAACTGTTTTTT
CASSHSLGTGDEKLFF
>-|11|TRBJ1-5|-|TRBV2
TGTGCCAGCAGTGATAATCAGCCCCAGCATTTT
CASSDNQPQHF
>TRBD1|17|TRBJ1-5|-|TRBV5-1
TGCGCCAGCAGCCCTGGCCCGGGACAGGGCCCGGATCAGCCCCAGCATTTT
CASSPGPGQGPDQPQHF
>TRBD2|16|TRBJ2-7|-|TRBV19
TGTGCCAGTAGTGGGCAGACTAGCGGGAGATCCTACGAGCAGTACTTC
CASSGQTSGRSYEQYF
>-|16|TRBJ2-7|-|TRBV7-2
TGTGCCAGCAGCCCTAGCTGGGGACCAATGAGGAGACGGCAGTACTTC
CASSPSWGPMRRRQYF